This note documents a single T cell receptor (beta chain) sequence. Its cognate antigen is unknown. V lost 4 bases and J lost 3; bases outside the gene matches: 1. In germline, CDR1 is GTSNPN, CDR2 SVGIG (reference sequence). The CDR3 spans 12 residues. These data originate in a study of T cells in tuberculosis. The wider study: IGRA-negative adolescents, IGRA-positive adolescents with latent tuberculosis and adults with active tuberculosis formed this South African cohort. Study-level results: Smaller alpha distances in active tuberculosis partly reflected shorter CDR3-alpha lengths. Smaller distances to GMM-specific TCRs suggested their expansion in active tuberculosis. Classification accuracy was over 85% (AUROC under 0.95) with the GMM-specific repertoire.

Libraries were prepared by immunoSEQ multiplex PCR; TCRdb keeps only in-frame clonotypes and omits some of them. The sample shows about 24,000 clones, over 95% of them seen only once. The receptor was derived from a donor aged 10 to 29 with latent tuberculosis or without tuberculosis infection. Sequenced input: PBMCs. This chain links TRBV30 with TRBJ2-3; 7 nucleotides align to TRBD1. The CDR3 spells CAWIQGTDTQYF. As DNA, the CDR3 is TGTGCCTGGATACAGGGGACAGATACGCAGTATTTT.